The text below deals with one T cell receptor beta chain. As yet, its antigen is unknown. The record originates from a study of neurological immune-mediated disorders. Study conclusions and caveats: It was HTLV-1-associated myelopathy that showed the most TCR clonal expansion, while multiple sclerosis showed the least, falling below healthy controls.

Synthesis of cDNA was accomplished via 5'RACE employing 10-nucleotide random UMIs. TCRdb re-called the 5' RACE reads through MiXCR, storing one row per CDR3 protein. The table records about 48,000 distinct CDR3 sequences, about a tenth of them present only once. The CDR3 length is 16 residues. The V and J ends lost 4 bases and 2 bases respectively, with 16 bases between them. Germline lookup yields CDR1 SGHNT and CDR2 YYREEE (reference sequence). Specimen: PBMCs. The sequence came from a woman aged 40 to 50 with HTLV-1-associated myelopathy (HAM/TSP). The V gene is TRBV5-4, the J gene TRBJ2-1, with D perhaps matching TRBD2 (5 bases). The CDR3 protein is CASSQALAAPYNEQFF. DNA for the CDR3: TGTGCCAGCAGCCAGGCCCTAGCTGCGCCCTACAATGAGCAGTTCTTC.